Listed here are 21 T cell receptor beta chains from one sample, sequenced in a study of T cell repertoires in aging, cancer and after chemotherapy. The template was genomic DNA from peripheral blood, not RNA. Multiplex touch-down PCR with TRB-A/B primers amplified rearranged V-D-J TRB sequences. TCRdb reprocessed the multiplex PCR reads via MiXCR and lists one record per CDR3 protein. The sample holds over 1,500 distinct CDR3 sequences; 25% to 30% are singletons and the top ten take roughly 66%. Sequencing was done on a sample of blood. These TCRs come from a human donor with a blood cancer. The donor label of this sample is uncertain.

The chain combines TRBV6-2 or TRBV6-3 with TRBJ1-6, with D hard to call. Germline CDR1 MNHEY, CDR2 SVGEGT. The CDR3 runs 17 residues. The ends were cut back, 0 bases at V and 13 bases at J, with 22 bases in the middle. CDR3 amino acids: CASSYSISPTAPTPLHF. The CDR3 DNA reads TGTGCCAGCAGTTACTCGATTTCCCCGACGGCTCCGACCCCCCTCCACTTT.

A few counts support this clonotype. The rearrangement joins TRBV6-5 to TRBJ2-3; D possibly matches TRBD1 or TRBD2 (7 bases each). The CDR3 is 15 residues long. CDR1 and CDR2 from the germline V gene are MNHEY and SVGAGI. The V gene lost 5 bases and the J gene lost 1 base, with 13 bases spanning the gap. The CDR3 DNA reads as TGTGCCAGCAGTAACAGGGGAGGGGGCACAGATACGCAGTATTTT. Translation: CASSNRGGGTDTQYF.

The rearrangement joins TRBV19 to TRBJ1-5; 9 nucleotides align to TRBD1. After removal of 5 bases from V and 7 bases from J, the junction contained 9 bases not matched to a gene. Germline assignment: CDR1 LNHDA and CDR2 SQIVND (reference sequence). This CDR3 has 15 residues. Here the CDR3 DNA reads TGTGCCAGTAGTTTAGGACAGGGGTTGAGGCAGCCCCAGCATTTT. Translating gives CASSLGQGLRQPQHF.

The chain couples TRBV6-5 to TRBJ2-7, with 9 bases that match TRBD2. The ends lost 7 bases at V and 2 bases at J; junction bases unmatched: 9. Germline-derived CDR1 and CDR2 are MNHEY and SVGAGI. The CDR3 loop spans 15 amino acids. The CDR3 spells CASTSMAGGTYEQYF. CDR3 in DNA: TGTGCCAGCACCTCAATGGCGGGGGGGACCTACGAGCAGTACTTC.

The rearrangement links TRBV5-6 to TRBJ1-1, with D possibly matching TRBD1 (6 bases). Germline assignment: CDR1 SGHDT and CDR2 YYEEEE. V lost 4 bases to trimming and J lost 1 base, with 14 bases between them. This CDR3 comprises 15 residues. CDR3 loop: CASSLRETGNTEAFF. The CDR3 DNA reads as TGTGCCAGCAGCCTCCGTGAGACAGGGAACACTGAAGCTTTCTTT.

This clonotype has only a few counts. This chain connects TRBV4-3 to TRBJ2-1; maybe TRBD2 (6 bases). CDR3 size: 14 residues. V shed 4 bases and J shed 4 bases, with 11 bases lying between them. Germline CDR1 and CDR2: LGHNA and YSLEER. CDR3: CASSRGRGYNEQFF. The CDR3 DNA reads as TGCGCCAGCAGCCGGGGACGGGGGTACAATGAGCAGTTCTTC.

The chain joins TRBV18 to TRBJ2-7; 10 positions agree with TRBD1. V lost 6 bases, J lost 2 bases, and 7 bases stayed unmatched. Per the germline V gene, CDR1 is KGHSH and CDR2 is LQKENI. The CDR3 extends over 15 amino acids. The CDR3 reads CASSTTGTGAYEQYF. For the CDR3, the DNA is TGTGCCAGCTCCACCACCGGGACAGGGGCCTACGAGCAGTACTTC.

This CDR3 reads CASKFQETQYF. DNA for the CDR3: TGTGCCAGCAAGTTCCAAGAGACCCAGTACTTC. The rearrangement uses TRBV6-1 and TRBJ2-5; D is unresolved. The V and J ends lost 7 bases and 1 base respectively, with 4 bases between them. CDR1 and CDR2 from the germline V gene are MNHNS and SASEGT. This CDR3 has 11 residues.

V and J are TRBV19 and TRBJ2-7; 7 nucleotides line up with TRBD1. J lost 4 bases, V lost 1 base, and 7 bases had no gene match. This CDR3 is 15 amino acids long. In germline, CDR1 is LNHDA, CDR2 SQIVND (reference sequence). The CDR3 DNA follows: TGTGCCAGTAGTATAGGGCAGGGGGTTGTTTACGAGCAGTACTTC. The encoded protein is CASSIGQGVVYEQYF.

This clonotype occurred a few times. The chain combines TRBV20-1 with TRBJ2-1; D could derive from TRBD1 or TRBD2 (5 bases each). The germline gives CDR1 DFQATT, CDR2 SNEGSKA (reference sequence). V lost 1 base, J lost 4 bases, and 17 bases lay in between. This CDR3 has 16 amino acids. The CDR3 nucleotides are TGCAGTGCTAGAGTGCACCGGTCGGGACGGTACAATGAGCAGTTCTTC. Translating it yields CSARVHRSGRYNEQFF.

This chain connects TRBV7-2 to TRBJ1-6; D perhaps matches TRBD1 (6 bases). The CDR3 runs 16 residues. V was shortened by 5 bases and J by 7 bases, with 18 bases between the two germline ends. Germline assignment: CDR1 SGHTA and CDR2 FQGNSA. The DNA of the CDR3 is TGTGCCAGCAGCCCGGGGGGCGGCCGGTCGAATTCACCCCTCCACTTT. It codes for CASSPGGGRSNSPLHF.

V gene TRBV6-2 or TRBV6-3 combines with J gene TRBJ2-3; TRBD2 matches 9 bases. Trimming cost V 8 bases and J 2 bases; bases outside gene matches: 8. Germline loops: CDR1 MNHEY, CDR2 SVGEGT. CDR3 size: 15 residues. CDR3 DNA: TGTGCCAGCTGGGAACCTAGCGGGGTCACAGATACGCAGTATTTT. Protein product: CASWEPSGVTDTQYF.

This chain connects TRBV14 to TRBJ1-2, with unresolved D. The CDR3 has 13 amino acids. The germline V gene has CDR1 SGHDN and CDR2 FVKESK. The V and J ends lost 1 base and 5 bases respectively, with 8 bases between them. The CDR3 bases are TGTGCCAGCAGCCAAGTAACTCTGTATGGCTACACCTTC. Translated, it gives CASSQVTLYGYTF.

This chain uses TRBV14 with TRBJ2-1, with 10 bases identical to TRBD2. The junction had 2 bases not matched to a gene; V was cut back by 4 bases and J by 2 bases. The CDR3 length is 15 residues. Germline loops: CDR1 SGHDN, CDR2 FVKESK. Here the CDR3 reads CASSRSGGAYNEQFF. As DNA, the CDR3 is TGTGCCAGCAGCCGCAGCGGGGGGGCCTACAATGAGCAGTTCTTC.

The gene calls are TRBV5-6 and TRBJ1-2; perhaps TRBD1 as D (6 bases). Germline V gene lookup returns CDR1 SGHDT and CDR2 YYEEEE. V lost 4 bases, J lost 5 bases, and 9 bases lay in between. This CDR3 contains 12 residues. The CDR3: CASSQTGYGYTF. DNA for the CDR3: TGTGCCAGCAGCCAAACAGGGTATGGCTACACCTTC.

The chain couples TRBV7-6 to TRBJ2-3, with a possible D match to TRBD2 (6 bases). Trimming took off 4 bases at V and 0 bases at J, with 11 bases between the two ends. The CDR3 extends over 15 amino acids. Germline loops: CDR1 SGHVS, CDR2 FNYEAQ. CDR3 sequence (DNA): TGTGCCAGCAGCTGGCGGGACGGAAGCACAGATACGCAGTATTTT. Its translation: CASSWRDGSTDTQYF.

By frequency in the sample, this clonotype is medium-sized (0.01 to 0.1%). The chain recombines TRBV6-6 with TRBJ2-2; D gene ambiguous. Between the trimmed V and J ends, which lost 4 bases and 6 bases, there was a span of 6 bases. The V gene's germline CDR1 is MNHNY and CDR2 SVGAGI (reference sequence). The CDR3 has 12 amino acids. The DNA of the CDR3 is TGTGCCAGCAGTTCCCCTGCCGGGGAGCTGTTTTTT. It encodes CASSSPAGELFF.

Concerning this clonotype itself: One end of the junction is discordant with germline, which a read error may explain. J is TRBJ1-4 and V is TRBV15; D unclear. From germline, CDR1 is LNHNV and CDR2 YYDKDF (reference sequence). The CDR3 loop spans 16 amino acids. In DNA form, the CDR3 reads TGTGTCACCAGCAGAGATAGGGATACAACTAATGAAAAACTGTTTTTT. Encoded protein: CVTSRDRDTTNEKLFF.

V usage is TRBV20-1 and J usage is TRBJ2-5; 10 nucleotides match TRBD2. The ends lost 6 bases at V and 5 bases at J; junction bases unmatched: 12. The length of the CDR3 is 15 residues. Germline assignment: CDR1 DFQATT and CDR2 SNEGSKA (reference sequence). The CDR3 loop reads CSADISGRAGETQYF. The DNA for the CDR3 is TGCAGTGCAGATATAAGCGGGAGGGCCGGGGAGACCCAGTACTTC.

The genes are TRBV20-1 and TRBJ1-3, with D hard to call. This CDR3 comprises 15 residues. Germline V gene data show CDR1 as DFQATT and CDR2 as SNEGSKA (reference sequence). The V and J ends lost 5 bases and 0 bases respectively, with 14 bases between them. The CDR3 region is CSAASEAGSGNTIYF. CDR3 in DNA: TGCAGTGCTGCCAGTGAAGCCGGCTCTGGAAACACCATATATTTT.

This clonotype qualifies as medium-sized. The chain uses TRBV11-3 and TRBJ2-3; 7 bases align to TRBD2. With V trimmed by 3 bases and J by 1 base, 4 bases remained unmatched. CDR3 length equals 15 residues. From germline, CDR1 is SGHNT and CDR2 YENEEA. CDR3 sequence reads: CASSFRRGGTDTQYF. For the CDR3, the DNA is TGTGCCAGCAGCTTCCGACGGGGGGGCACAGATACGCAGTATTTT. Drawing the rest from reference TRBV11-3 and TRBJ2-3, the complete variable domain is EAGVVQSPRYKIIEKKQPVAFWCNPISGHNTLYWYLQNLGQGPELLIRYENEEAVDDSQLPKDRFSAERLKGVDSTLKIQPAELGDSAVYLCASSFRRGGTDTQYFGPGTRLTVL.